The next 22 T cell receptor beta chains were all read from a single sample in a study of T cell responses to AZD1222 COVID-19 vaccine. Using immunoSEQ multiplex PCR, the repertoire was profiled, and TCRdb retains in-frame clones only, with some absent. The sample contains 130,000 or so clones, 90% of which appear only once. Sequencing was performed on peripheral blood, taken on day 0 of AZD1222 vaccination. All receptors derive from an adult in good health.

This clone occurred once. V is TRBV7-9 and J is TRBJ1-2; 7 positions match TRBD1. The V and J ends lost 8 bases and 4 bases, in that order; junction bases with no gene match: 13. The CDR3 covers 15 residues. CDR1 is SEHNR, CDR2 FQNEAQ, per germline (reference sequence). For the CDR3, the DNA is TGTGCCAGCGTACCGAGAGCGGACAGGCCCTATGGCTACACCTTC. This encodes CASVPRADRPYGYTF.

This rearrangement joins TRBV6-6 to TRBJ2-7; 8 bases are shared with TRBD2. This CDR3 is built from 16 residues. The V gene's germline CDR1 is MNHNY and CDR2 SVGAGI (reference sequence). The trim removed 5 bases at V and 0 bases at J, leaving 9 bases unmatched. DNA for the CDR3: TGTGCCAGCAGTCGAAGGGAGCGGGAGAGCTCCTACGAGCAGTACTTC. It codes for CASSRRERESSYEQYF.

The rearrangement uses TRBV3-1 (or the pseudogene TRBV3-2) and TRBJ1-2; 8 bases map to TRBD1. The CDR3 contains 15 residues. Germline-derived CDR1 and CDR2 are LGHDT and YNNKEL (reference sequence). Trimming cost V 4 bases and J 2 bases; bases outside gene matches: 6. The CDR3 loop is CASSPARTGNYGYTF. CDR3 coding DNA: TGTGCCAGCAGCCCCGCCCGGACAGGGAACTATGGCTACACCTTC.

The J gene is TRBJ2-1, the V gene TRBV14, with 10 positions matching TRBD2. The CDR3 is made up of 14 amino acids. Germline CDR1 SGHDN, CDR2 FVKESK. V gave up 1 base and J gave up 14 bases; unmatched junction bases: 8. This chain's CDR3 is CASSQASSGGAKFF. CDR3 DNA: TGTGCCAGCAGCCAAGCCTCTAGCGGGGGAGCTAAGTTCTTC.

This chain joins TRBV6-4 and TRBJ1-3; no definite D call. Looked up from germline, CDR1 is MRHNA and CDR2 is SNTAGT. Between the trimmed V and J ends, which lost 2 bases and 0 bases, there was a span of 17 bases. The CDR3 is 18 residues long. The CDR3 sequence: CASSDGVIRGASGNTIYF. The CDR3 DNA is TGTGCCAGCAGTGACGGGGTGATTCGGGGAGCCTCTGGAAACACCATATATTTT.

This sequence joins TRBV7-2 and TRBJ2-1; D unclear. Germline V gene sequence: CDR1 SGHTA, CDR2 FQGNSA. The CDR3 runs 13 residues. V was shortened by 4 bases and J by 4 bases, with 8 bases between the two germline ends. CDR3 region: CASSYSGYNEQFF. The CDR3 DNA is TGTGCCAGCAGCTACTCAGGTTACAATGAGCAGTTCTTC.

This clone was seen once. V is TRBV11-1 and J is TRBJ1-6; tentatively, D is TRBD1 (6 bases). Germline V gene data show CDR1 as SGHAT and CDR2 as FQDESV (reference sequence). The CDR3 length is 14 residues. The V and J ends lost 5 bases and 7 bases respectively, with 12 bases between them. The CDR3 DNA reads as TGTGCCAGCAGCAGGGGGGCCGGGAATTCACCCCTCCACTTT. This translates into CASSRGAGNSPLHF.

This sequence joins TRBV7-3 and TRBJ1-1, with D hard to call. Between the trimmed V and J ends, which lost 4 bases and 11 bases, there was a span of 14 bases. CDR3 length: 12 residues. Germline values: CDR1 SGHTA, CDR2 FQGTGA. CDR3 bases: TGTGCCAGCAGCTCCCGGCCGGGAGACGCTTTCTTT. It yields the protein CASSSRPGDAFF. Drawing the rest from reference TRBV7-3 and TRBJ1-1, the complete variable domain is GAGVSQTPSNKVTEKGKYVELRCDPISGHTALYWYRQSLGQGPEFLIYFQGTGAADDSGLPNDRFFAVRPEGSVSTLKIQRTERGDSAVYLCASSSRPGDAFFGQGTRLTVV.

The V call is TRBV5-1, the J call TRBJ1-4, with 9 bases lining up with TRBD1. Germline CDR1 SGHRS, CDR2 YFSETQ. V dropped 2 bases and J dropped 8; count of bases not matched to a gene: 4. This CDR3 has 14 amino acids. The CDR3 coding sequence is TGCGCCAGCAGCTTCGGACAGGGGAAAGAAAAACTGTTTTTT. This sequence encodes CASSFGQGKEKLFF.

The chain uses TRBV2 and TRBJ2-1, with D hard to call. V gave up 9 bases and J gave up 8 bases, with 20 bases separating them. This CDR3 comprises 14 residues. From germline, CDR1 is SNHLY and CDR2 FYNNEI. The CDR3 DNA follows: TGTGCCAGTACAAAGGAGATAGGTTCAGATGAGCAGTTCTTC. Translation gives CASTKEIGSDEQFF. The full variable domain, rest sourced from reference TRBV2 and TRBJ2-1, is EPEVTQTPSHQVTQMGQEVILRCVPISNHLYFYWYRQILGQKVEFLVSFYNNEISEKSEIFDDQFSVERPDGSNFTLKIRSTKLEDSAMYFCASTKEIGSDEQFFGPGTRLTVL.

The genes are TRBV13 and TRBJ2-7; TRBD2 matches at 7 bases. V gave up 0 bases and J gave up 0 bases; unmatched junction bases: 8. CDR1 and CDR2 (germline): PRHDT, FYEKMQ (reference sequence). The length of the CDR3 is 17 residues. Written as DNA, the CDR3 is TGTGCCAGCAGCTTAGGCCGAGGGAGGGAACTCTCCTACGAGCAGTACTTC. Its protein is CASSLGRGRELSYEQYF.

The genes are TRBV5-1 and TRBJ2-5; the D gene is possibly TRBD1 (6 bases). The V gene's germline CDR1 is SGHRS and CDR2 YFSETQ. The CDR3 sequence is 16 residues long. V dropped 4 bases and J dropped 3 bases, with 19 bases sitting between them. CDR3 sequence reads: CASSTKQGFGEETQYF. CDR3 nucleotide sequence: TGCGCCAGCAGCACAAAACAGGGATTCGGGGAAGAGACCCAGTACTTC.

This chain links TRBV6-1 with TRBJ1-1; maybe TRBD1 (5 bases). CDR1 MNHNS and CDR2 SASEGT come from the germline V gene. V was shortened by 2 bases and J by 10 bases, with 20 bases between the two germline ends. There are 15 residues in the CDR3. The CDR3 DNA is TGTGCCAGCAGTGAAAGGGGTCAGGTCGTAGTTCCAGCTTTCTTT. Translated, it gives CASSERGQVVVPAFF.

A remark on this clone: Relative to the germline gene, one junction end is altered; a read error may explain this. V is TRBV7-6 and J is TRBJ2-5; 7 bases line up with TRBD2. The CDR3 consists of 14 residues. The germline gives CDR1 SGHVS, CDR2 FNYEAQ. The CDR3 region is CASSPTSARRAQDF. CDR3 in DNA: TGTGCCAGCAGCCCCACTAGCGCGAGAAGGGCCCAGGACTTC.

This clone has only one observation. This chain uses TRBV6-2 or TRBV6-3 with TRBJ2-7; 9 bases line up with TRBD2. Germline trimming cut 0 bases from V and 1 base from J; bases unmatched to any gene: 1. Per germline, CDR1 MNHEY and CDR2 SVGEGT. The CDR3 loop spans 15 amino acids. The chain's CDR3 is CASSYSAGGSYEQYF. The DNA for the CDR3 is TGTGCCAGCAGTTACTCGGCGGGAGGGTCCTACGAGCAGTACTTC.

The genes are TRBV25-1 and TRBJ2-5, with 15 nucleotides matching TRBD2. The trim removed 2 bases at V and 7 bases at J, leaving 8 bases unmatched. The CDR3 consists of 17 residues. Germline assignment: CDR1 MGHDK and CDR2 SYGVNS. The CDR3 nucleotides read TGTGCCAGCAGTGAAGGGGGTAGGGGACTAGCGGGAGGGACCCAGTACTTC. Amino acids: CASSEGGRGLAGGTQYF. The full variable domain, rest sourced from reference TRBV25-1 and TRBJ2-5, is EADIYQTPRYLVIGTGKKITLECSQTMGHDKMYWYQQDPGMELHLIHYSYGVNSTEKGDLSSESTVSRIRTEHFPLTLESARPSHTSQYLCASSEGGRGLAGGTQYFGPGTRLLVL.

This chain links TRBV4-2 with TRBJ2-3, with 12 bases matching TRBD2. V dropped 1 base and J dropped 2; count of bases not matched to a gene: 16. Germline CDR1 and CDR2: LGHNA and YNFKEQ. This CDR3 region has 21 residues. CDR3 loop: CASSQGRGLAGPWEYTDTQYF. CDR3 coding DNA: TGTGCCAGCAGCCAAGGACGGGGACTAGCGGGCCCCTGGGAATACACAGATACGCAGTATTTT.

The rearrangement uses TRBV7-2 and TRBJ1-1; TRBD1 matches 9 bases. The germline V gene encodes CDR1 SGHTA and CDR2 FQGNSA. With 5 bases clipped from V and 5 bases from J, the junction kept 6 bases outside the gene matches. The CDR3 extends over 14 amino acids. In DNA, the CDR3 is TGTGCCAGCAGCACCGAGACAGGGGGGACTGAAGCTTTCTTT. It is translated as CASSTETGGTEAFF.

This clone was detected only once. This chain connects TRBV28 to TRBJ2-1; 8 bases line up with TRBD1. The CDR3 is made up of 16 amino acids. With V trimmed by 4 bases and J by 5 bases, 10 bases remained unmatched. Germline assignment: CDR1 MDHEN and CDR2 SYDVKM. The CDR3: CASSWDRDRTNNEQFF. CDR3 nucleotide sequence: TGTGCCAGCAGTTGGGACCGGGACAGGACAAACAATGAGCAGTTCTTC. The entire variable domain, with the rest obtained from reference TRBV28 and TRBJ2-1, is as follows: DVKVTQSSRYLVKRTGEKVFLECVQDMDHENMFWYRQDPGLGLRLIYFSYDVKMKEKGDIPEGYSVSREKKERFSLILESASTNQTSMYLCASSWDRDRTNNEQFFGPGTRLTVL.

V and J are TRBV6-5 and TRBJ2-7; a weak D match, TRBD1 (6 bases). The germline V gene has CDR1 MNHEY and CDR2 SVGAGI. This CDR3 spans 14 amino acids. The germline V and J ends were trimmed by 4 bases and 6 bases, with 16 bases remaining between them. CDR3 sequence reads: CASSSTGLLGEQYF. CDR3 nucleotides: TGTGCCAGCAGTTCGACAGGACTCCTTGGCGAGCAGTACTTC.

The V and J genes are TRBV5-5 and TRBJ2-5, with 9 bases identical to TRBD2. The V gene's germline CDR1 is SGHKS and CDR2 YYEKEE (reference sequence). V was pared by 4 bases and J by 4 bases, with 17 bases of the junction left unmatched. The CDR3 is made up of 18 amino acids. The CDR3 nucleotides read TGTGCCAGCAGCAGCTTTGCGGGGGGGATAAGGTTAAGAGAGACCCAGTACTTC. Residues: CASSSFAGGIRLRETQYF.

This clone came up once. The chain couples TRBV24-1 to TRBJ2-7; 10 positions match TRBD1. The germline gives CDR1 KGHDR, CDR2 SFDVKD. This CDR3 has 14 amino acids. The trim removed 6 bases at V and 1 base at J, leaving 2 bases unmatched. CDR3 amino acids: CATSSGQGSYEQYF. The CDR3, as DNA: TGTGCCACCAGTTCGGGACAGGGGTCCTACGAGCAGTACTTC.